Listed below are T cell receptor beta chains from one sample, sequenced in a study of CD8 T cells in ankylosing spondylitis. TCRdb ran MiXCR on the 5' RACE reads and lists one entry per CDR3 protein. The sample lists more than 650,000 distinct CDR3 sequences; 10% to 15% were seen once. Material: blood, either unsorted or a sorted T cell fraction (not recorded which). Every receptor here comes from a male donor with ankylosing spondylitis. CDR3s include the opening cysteine and the closing phenylalanine or tryptophan.

j_gene	v_gene	CDR3aa
TRBJ2-7	TRBV28	CASSSNSNEQYF
TRBJ1-4	TRBV4-3	CASSQNRAVLGKLFF
TRBJ2-5	TRBV5-4	CASSAVGQETQYF
TRBJ1-1	TRBV27	CASSQGGQITEAFF
TRBJ2-3	TRBV11-2	CASSLLAGGPADTQYF
TRBJ2-1	TRBV18	CASSRVYRNSYNEQFF
TRBJ1-2	TRBV5-1	CASSLEGVFAGRGYTF
TRBJ1-2	TRBV20-1	CSASKLQGAYGYTF
TRBJ1-6	TRBV11-1	CASSASRADNSPLHF
TRBJ2-5	TRBV4-3	CASSPLNAGETQYF
TRBJ2-1	TRBV2	CASSGTSYEQFF
TRBJ2-7	TRBV20-1	CSARGYEQYF
TRBJ1-5	TRBV4-2	CASSQQSTSNQPQHF
TRBJ2-7	TRBV5-6	CASSPRYLGYEQYF
TRBJ1-6	TRBV18	CASSPRGSLGSPLHF
TRBJ2-3	TRBV19	CASKGAAVDTQYF
TRBJ2-5	TRBV7-8	CASSFNPGNPQETQYF
TRBJ2-4	TRBV12-3/TRBV12-4	CASSDDRVGVIQYF
TRBJ2-5	TRBV7-2	CTSSLGQGRVQYF
TRBJ1-4	TRBV20-1	CSARDNRSGEKLFF
TRBJ2-3	TRBV5-1	CASSSGDTDTQYF
TRBJ2-2	TRBV7-2	CASSKRWTGELFF
TRBJ2-2	TRBV7-2	CASSFLTSDVGELFF
TRBJ2-3	TRBV20-1	CSAPDRALRTDTQYF
TRBJ2-3	TRBV11-2	CASSKTGHHTDTQYF
TRBJ2-2	TRBV11-2	CASSLVGSSGANTGELFF
TRBJ2-2	TRBV10-3	CASHPTNTGELFF
TRBJ2-3	TRBV5-1	CASSLGQSGDTQYF
TRBJ1-1	TRBV6-2/TRBV6-3	CASSSSYSEAFF
TRBJ1-5	TRBV20-1	CSARDVGQGAAQPQHF
TRBJ2-2	TRBV27	CASSFRQPTGELFF
TRBJ2-5	TRBV20-1	CSARPGDVGLETQYF
TRBJ1-1	TRBV10-3	CAIRTGIGSTEAFF
TRBJ2-7	TRBV4-3	CASSQDIDYYEQYF
TRBJ2-7	TRBV18	CASSSLSGDPTYEQYF
TRBJ2-2	TRBV15	CATSRGAEPTGELFF
TRBJ1-6	TRBV3-1	CASSQGGLERDSPLHF
TRBJ1-1	TRBV9	CASSVVSLNTEAFF
TRBJ2-7	TRBV28	CASSWDRAFSYEQYF
TRBJ2-1	TRBV18	CASSLLAGRNNEQFF
TRBJ2-7	TRBV6-1	CASRKGTSGTYYEQYF
TRBJ2-6	TRBV5-1	CASSLVESGANVLTF
TRBJ2-7	TRBV7-2	CASSFTQGPHYEQYF
TRBJ2-1	TRBV12-3/TRBV12-4	CASRPRDNEQFF
TRBJ2-1	TRBV20-1	CTTLAGVHNEQFF
TRBJ2-3	TRBV29-1	CSVSQVFSTDTQYF
TRBJ1-1	TRBV7-2	CASSPQGFRGAFF
TRBJ2-1	TRBV18	CASSPRTPGNEQFF
TRBJ1-5	TRBV20-1	CSARDRSRGSNQPQHF
TRBJ2-3	TRBV20-1	CSARAATAYTQYF
TRBJ2-7	TRBV7-2	CASSRTTGPYEQYF